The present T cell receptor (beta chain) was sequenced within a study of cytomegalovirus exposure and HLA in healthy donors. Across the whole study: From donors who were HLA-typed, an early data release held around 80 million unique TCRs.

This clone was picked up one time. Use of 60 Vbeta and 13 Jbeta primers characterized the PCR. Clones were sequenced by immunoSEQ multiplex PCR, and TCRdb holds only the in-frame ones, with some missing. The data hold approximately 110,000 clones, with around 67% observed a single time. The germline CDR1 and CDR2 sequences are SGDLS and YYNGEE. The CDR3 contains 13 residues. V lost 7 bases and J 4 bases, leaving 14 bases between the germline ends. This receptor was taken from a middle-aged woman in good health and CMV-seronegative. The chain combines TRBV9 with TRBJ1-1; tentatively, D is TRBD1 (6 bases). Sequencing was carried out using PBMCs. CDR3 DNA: TGTGCCAGCGGGAATGCAGGGGCCACTGAAGCTTTCTTT. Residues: CASGNAGATEAFF.